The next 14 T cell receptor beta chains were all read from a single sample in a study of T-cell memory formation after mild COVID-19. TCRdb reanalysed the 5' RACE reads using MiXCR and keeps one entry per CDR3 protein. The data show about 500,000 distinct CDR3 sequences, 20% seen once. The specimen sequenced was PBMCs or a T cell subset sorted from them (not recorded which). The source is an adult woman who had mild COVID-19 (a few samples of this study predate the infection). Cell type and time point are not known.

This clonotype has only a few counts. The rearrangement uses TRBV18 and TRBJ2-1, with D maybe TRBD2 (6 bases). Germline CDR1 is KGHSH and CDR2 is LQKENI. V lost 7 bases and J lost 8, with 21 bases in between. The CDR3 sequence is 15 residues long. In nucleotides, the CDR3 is TGTGCCAGCTGCTCCCCGGGAGTCTCTGGTGATGAGCAGTTCTTC. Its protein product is CASCSPGVSGDEQFF.

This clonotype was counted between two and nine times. The CDR3 region is CASSQGGGERYNEQFF. DNA for the CDR3: TGCGCCAGCAGCCAAGGCGGGGGAGAACGGTACAATGAGCAGTTCTTC. The chain couples TRBV5-1 to TRBJ2-1; TRBD2 agrees at 7 bases. The CDR3 has 16 amino acids. The germline V gene encodes CDR1 SGHRS and CDR2 YFSETQ. Unmatched junction bases numbered 11, after V lost 4 bases and J lost 4 bases.

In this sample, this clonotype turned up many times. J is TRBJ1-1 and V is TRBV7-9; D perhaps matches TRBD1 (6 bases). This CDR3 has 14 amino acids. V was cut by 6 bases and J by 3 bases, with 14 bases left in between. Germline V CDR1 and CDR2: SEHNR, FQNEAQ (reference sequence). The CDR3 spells CASRSTGTDTEAFF. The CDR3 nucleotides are TGTGCCAGCAGATCCACAGGGACGGACACTGAAGCTTTCTTT.

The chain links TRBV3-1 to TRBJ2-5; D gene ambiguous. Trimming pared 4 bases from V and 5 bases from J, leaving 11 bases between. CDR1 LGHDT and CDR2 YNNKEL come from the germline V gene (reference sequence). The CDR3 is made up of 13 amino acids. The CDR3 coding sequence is TGTGCCAGCAGCCTCGGTCGGGTGGAGACCCAGTACTTC. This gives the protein CASSLGRVETQYF.

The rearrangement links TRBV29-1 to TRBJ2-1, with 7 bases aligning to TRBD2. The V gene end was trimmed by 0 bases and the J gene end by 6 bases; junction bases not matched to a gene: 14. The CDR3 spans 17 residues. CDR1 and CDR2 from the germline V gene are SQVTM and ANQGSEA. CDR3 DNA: TGCAGCGTTGAAGATCTGGGAGGGGCCCCTAATCTCAATGAGCAGTTCTTC. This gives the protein CSVEDLGGAPNLNEQFF.

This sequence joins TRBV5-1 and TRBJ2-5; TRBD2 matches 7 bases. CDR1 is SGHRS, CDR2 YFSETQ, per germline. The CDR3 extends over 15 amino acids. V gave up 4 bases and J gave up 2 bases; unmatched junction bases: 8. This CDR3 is CASSRAGEGQETQYF. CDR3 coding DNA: TGCGCCAGCAGCCGTGCGGGGGAGGGACAAGAGACCCAGTACTTC.

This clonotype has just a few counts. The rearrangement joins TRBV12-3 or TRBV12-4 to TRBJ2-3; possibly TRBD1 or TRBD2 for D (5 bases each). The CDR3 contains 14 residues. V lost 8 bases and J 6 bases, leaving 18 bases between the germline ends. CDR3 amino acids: CASLGRGEIDTQYF. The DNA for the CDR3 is TGTGCCAGCCTGGGACGGGGTGAAATCGATACGCAGTATTTT.

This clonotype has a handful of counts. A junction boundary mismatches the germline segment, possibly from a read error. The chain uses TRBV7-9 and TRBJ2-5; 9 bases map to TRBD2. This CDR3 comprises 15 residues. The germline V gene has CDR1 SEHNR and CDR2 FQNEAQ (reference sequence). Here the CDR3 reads CASTLAGAWEETQYF. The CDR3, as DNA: TGTGCCAGCACCTTAGCGGGAGCCTGGGAAGAGACCCAGTACTTC.

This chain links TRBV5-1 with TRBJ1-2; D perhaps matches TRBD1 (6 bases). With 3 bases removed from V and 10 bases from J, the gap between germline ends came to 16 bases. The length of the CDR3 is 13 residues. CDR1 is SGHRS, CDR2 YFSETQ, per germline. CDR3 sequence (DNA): TGCGCCAGCAGCTCAGGTCGGACAGATTCCTACACCTTC. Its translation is CASSSGRTDSYTF.

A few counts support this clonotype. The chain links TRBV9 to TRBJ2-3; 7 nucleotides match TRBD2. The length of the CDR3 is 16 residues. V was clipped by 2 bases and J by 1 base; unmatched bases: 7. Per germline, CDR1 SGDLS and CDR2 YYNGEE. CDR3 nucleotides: TGTGCCAGCAGCGTCGGACTAGGGGAAGGCACAGATACGCAGTATTTT. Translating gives CASSVGLGEGTDTQYF.

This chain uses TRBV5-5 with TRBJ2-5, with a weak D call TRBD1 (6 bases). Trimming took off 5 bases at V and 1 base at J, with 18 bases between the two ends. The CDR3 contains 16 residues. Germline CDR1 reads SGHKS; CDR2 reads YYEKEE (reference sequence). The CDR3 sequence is CASRLTTNRVQETQYF. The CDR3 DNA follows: TGTGCCAGCAGATTAACGACAAACAGGGTCCAAGAGACCCAGTACTTC.

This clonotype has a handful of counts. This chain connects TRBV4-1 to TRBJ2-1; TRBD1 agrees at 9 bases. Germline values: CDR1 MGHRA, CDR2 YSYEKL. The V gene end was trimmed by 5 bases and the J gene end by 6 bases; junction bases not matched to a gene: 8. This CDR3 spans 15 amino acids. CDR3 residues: CASSSGQGNPNEQFF. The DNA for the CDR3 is TGCGCCAGCAGCTCAGGACAGGGGAACCCCAATGAGCAGTTCTTC.

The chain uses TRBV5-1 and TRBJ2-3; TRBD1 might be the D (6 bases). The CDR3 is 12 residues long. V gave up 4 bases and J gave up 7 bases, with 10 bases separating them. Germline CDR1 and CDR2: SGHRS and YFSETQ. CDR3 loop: CASSTGQNTQYF. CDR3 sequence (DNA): TGCGCCAGCAGCACCGGACAGAATACGCAGTATTTT. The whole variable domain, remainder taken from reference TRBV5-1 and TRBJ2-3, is KAGVTQTPRYLIKTRGQQVTLSCSPISGHRSVSWYQQTPGQGLQFLFEYFSETQRNKGNFPGRFSGRQFSNSRSEMNVSTLELGDSALYLCASSTGQNTQYFGPGTRLTVL.

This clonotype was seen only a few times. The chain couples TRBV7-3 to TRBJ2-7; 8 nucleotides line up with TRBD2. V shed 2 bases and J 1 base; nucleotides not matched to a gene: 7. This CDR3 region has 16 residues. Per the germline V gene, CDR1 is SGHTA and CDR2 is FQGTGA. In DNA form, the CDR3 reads TGTGCCAGCAGCTTACAAGGCGGGAGGACTTCCTACGAGCAGTACTTC. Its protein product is CASSLQGGRTSYEQYF.